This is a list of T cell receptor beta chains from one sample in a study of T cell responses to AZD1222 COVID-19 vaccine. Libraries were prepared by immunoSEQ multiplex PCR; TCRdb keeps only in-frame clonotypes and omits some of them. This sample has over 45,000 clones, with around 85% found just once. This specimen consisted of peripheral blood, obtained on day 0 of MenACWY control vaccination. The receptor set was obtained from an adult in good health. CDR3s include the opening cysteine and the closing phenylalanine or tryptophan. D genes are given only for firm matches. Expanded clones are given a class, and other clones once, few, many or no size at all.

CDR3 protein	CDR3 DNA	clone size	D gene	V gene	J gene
CAWRGTVEGEAFF	TGTGCCTGGAGGGGGACGGTAGAGGGTGAAGCTTTCTTT	NA	NA	TRBV30	TRBJ1-1
CASSQGMREGHTDTQYF	TGTGCCAGCAGCCAAGGGATGCGGGAGGGCCACACAGATACGCAGTATTTT	NA	TRBD2	TRBV3-1/TRBV3-2	TRBJ2-3
CASSLRTTLNEQFF	TGTGCCAGCAGTTTAAGGACTACTTTGAATGAGCAGTTCTTC	NA	NA	TRBV27	TRBJ2-1
CASSQRQGEQETQYF	TGTGCCAGCAGCCAGCGACAGGGGGAACAAGAGACCCAGTACTTC	once	TRBD1	TRBV11-3	TRBJ2-5
CASSWRGGNQPQHF	TGTGCCAGCAGTTGGAGGGGCGGCAATCAGCCCCAGCATTTT	NA	NA	TRBV27	TRBJ1-5
CASSSTLAGTDTQYF	TGTGCCAGCAGTTCTACGCTAGCGGGAACAGATACGCAGTATTTT	NA	TRBD2	TRBV28	TRBJ2-3
CANRGPPYGYTF	TGTGCCAACAGGGGGCCCCCCTATGGCTACACCTTC	NA	TRBD1	TRBV2	TRBJ1-2
CASSLTDIQETQYF	TGTGCCAGCAGCCTTACAGATATCCAAGAGACCCAGTACTTC	NA	NA	TRBV5-6	TRBJ2-5
CAISLGLAVSYNEQFF	TGTGCCATCAGCCTCGGACTAGCGGTTTCCTACAATGAGCAGTTCTTC	NA	TRBD2	TRBV10-3	TRBJ2-1
CATPLAGGLNTGELFF	TGTGCCACCCCTCTAGCGGGAGGGCTTAACACCGGGGAGCTGTTTTTT	NA	TRBD2	TRBV7-3	TRBJ2-2
CASSLYREANEQYF	TGTGCCAGCAGCTTATATCGGGAGGCGAACGAGCAGTACTTC	NA	TRBD2	TRBV7-2	TRBJ2-7
CASSPEGLVNEQFF	TGTGCTAGCAGCCCGGAAGGACTGGTCAATGAGCAGTTCTTC	medium-sized	NA	TRBV7-7	TRBJ2-1
CATSFRSGSNEQFF	TGTGCCACCTCCTTCAGAAGCGGGAGCAATGAGCAGTTCTTC	NA	TRBD2	TRBV5-4	TRBJ2-1
CASSLLAGVDEQFF	TGTGCCAGCAGCTTACTAGCGGGAGTCGATGAGCAGTTCTTC	NA	TRBD2	TRBV11-3	TRBJ2-1
CAWSETGSGNTIYF	TGTGCCTGGAGTGAGACAGGCTCTGGAAACACCATATATTTT	NA	NA	TRBV30	TRBJ1-3
CASRLRIGELFF	TGTGCCAGCCGTCTTAGGATAGGGGAGCTGTTTTTT	NA	NA	TRBV7-2	TRBJ2-2
CASRRGLRGEQYF	TGTGCCAGCAGGCGGGGCCTTAGGGGGGAGCAGTACTTC	NA	NA	TRBV6-5	TRBJ2-7
CASSLTYTGELFF	TGTGCCAGCAGTTTGACCTACACCGGGGAGCTGTTTTTT	NA	NA	TRBV6-2/TRBV6-3	TRBJ2-2
CASGFGRGSEAFF	TGTGCTAGTGGTTTTGGTCGGGGCTCTGAAGCTTTCTTT	NA	NA	TRBV12-5	TRBJ1-1
CASSLSGQGIGYTF	TGTGCCAGCAGTTTATCCGGACAGGGGATTGGCTACACCTTC	NA	TRBD1	TRBV27	TRBJ1-2
CASSYPTDYNGINTGELFF	TGTGCCAGCAGTTACCCTACTGACTATAACGGAATTAACACCGGGGAGCTGTTTTTT	NA	NA	TRBV6-2/TRBV6-3	TRBJ2-2
CASSYRTGGGSPLHF	TGTGCCAGCAGTTACCGGACAGGGGGAGGTTCACCCCTCCACTTT	once	TRBD1	TRBV6-5	TRBJ1-6
CASSYRPGNSYEQYF	TGTGCCAGCAGTTACCGTCCAGGGAACTCCTACGAGCAGTACTTC	NA	NA	TRBV6-5	TRBJ2-7
CASSVAPNSHNEQFF	TGTGCCAGCAGCGTAGCCCCTAACTCGCACAATGAGCAGTTCTTC	NA	NA	TRBV9	TRBJ2-1
CATSGGNRRSEEQFF	TGTGCCACCAGCGGCGGTAACCGGAGAAGCGAAGAGCAGTTCTTC	NA	NA	TRBV15	TRBJ2-1
CASSFRGSNQPQHF	TGTGCCAGCAGCTTTCGGGGTAGCAATCAGCCCCAGCATTTT	NA	NA	TRBV5-6	TRBJ1-5
CASSSSGEGSNQPQHF	TGTGCCAGCAGTTCCTCAGGGGAAGGGAGCAATCAGCCCCAGCATTTT	NA	NA	TRBV28	TRBJ1-5
CASSSANTDTQYF	TGTGCCAGCAGTTCGGCCAACACAGATACGCAGTATTTT	NA	NA	TRBV6-5	TRBJ2-3
CASKAAGTEDEKLFF	TGTGCCAGCAAAGCCGCCGGGACGGAGGATGAAAAACTGTTTTTT	once	NA	TRBV28	TRBJ1-4
CASSLAGGSNEQFF	TGTGCCAGCAGCTTAGCGGGAGGAAGCAATGAGCAGTTCTTC	NA	TRBD2	TRBV9	TRBJ2-1
CAWSAQGVTEAFF	TGTGCCTGGAGTGCACAGGGCGTAACTGAAGCTTTCTTT	NA	NA	TRBV30	TRBJ1-1
CASSPLSGSSYEQYF	TGCGCCAGCAGCCCCCTTAGCGGCAGCTCCTACGAGCAGTACTTC	NA	NA	TRBV5-1	TRBJ2-7
CASSLGGGTWNTEAFF	TGTGCCAGCAGTCTGGGAGGGGGTACTTGGAACACTGAAGCTTTCTTT	NA	NA	TRBV27	TRBJ1-1
CSVADRVGTEAFF	TGCAGCGTGGCCGACAGGGTTGGCACTGAAGCTTTCTTT	few	TRBD1	TRBV29-1	TRBJ1-1
CASSLEGQGSNQPQHF	TGTGCCAGCAGCTTAGAGGGACAGGGAAGCAATCAGCCCCAGCATTTT	NA	TRBD1	TRBV11-2	TRBJ1-5
CALSNEGMSYEQYF	TGTGCCCTTTCGAATGAGGGGATGAGTTACGAGCAGTACTTC	NA	NA	TRBV19	TRBJ2-7
CASSLSARPGGRTGELFF	TGTGCCAGCAGTTTATCCGCGCGTCCGGGCGGGAGAACCGGGGAGCTGTTTTTT	few	TRBD2	TRBV27	TRBJ2-2
CASSLNPGTGGSPLHF	TGTGCCAGCAGTTTAAACCCCGGGACAGGGGGCTCACCCCTCCACTTT	NA	TRBD1	TRBV28	TRBJ1-6
CASSSNLATQYF	TGTGCCAGTAGTAGCAACTTGGCTACGCAGTATTTT	NA	NA	TRBV19	TRBJ2-3
CASTPNGGGNSPLHF	TGTGCCAGCACCCCAAACGGGGGTGGTAATTCACCCCTCCACTTT	few	NA	TRBV2	TRBJ1-6
CASSLIAGGTGELFF	TGCGCCAGCAGCTTGATAGCGGGAGGGACCGGGGAGCTGTTTTTT	NA	TRBD2	TRBV5-1	TRBJ2-2
CASSQGQIGAFF	TGCGCCAGCAGCCAAGGGCAAATCGGAGCTTTCTTT	NA	NA	TRBV4-1	TRBJ1-1
CASSLAGTSGRGKTQYF	TGCGCCAGCAGCTTGGCCGGGACTAGCGGGAGGGGAAAGACCCAGTACTTC	NA	TRBD2	TRBV5-1	TRBJ2-5
CASSQKGAPARNEQFF	TGCGCCAGCAGCCAAAAGGGCGCCCCCGCCAGGAATGAGCAGTTCTTC	NA	NA	TRBV5-1	TRBJ2-1
CASTKWQGSQETQYF	TGTGCCAGCACAAAGTGGCAGGGCTCACAAGAGACCCAGTACTTC	NA	NA	TRBV11-2	TRBJ2-5
CASSLEGLFTDTQYF	TGTGCCAGCAGCTTAGAAGGTCTTTTCACAGATACGCAGTATTTT	NA	NA	TRBV11-2	TRBJ2-3
CASSLVTGEEQYF	TGTGCCAGCAGCTTAGTGACAGGGGAAGAGCAGTACTTC	NA	TRBD1	TRBV7-2	TRBJ2-7
CASSGTGVNTDTQYF	TGTGCCAGCAGCGGGACAGGGGTGAACACAGATACGCAGTATTTT	NA	TRBD1	TRBV7-6	TRBJ2-3
CASSQRGVRRNGELFF	TGTGCCAGCAGCCAACGGGGGGTACGAAGGAACGGGGAGCTGTTTTTT	NA	TRBD2	TRBV3-1/TRBV3-2	TRBJ2-2
CATSGTGVQGTEAFF	TGTGCCACCAGTGGAACAGGAGTTCAGGGCACTGAAGCTTTCTTT	once	NA	TRBV24-1	TRBJ1-1